The TCR beta chain under discussion was sequenced for a study of radiation and T cells in renal cell carcinoma. Documented time point: blood 2 weeks post-SBRT. The treatment: 15 Gy SBRT to primary tumor, nephrectomy 4 weeks later. V was pared by 4 bases and J by 0 bases, with 13 bases between. Germline assignment: CDR1 SGHNT and CDR2 YYREEE (reference sequence). This CDR3 has 16 residues. Repertoires were generated with immunoSEQ multiplex PCR, while TCRdb's copy carries only in-frame clones and drops some. The table lists 150,000 to 190,000 clones, approximately 90% of them singletons. The sequence came from a woman in her 50s with renal cell carcinoma. This rearrangement joins TRBV5-4 to TRBJ2-2; D unresolved. Sequencing was performed on blood, taken from a patient whose treatment included radiotherapy and nephrectomy. The CDR3 protein is CASSLYRGANTGELFF. The DNA of the CDR3 is TGTGCCAGCAGCCTCTACCGTGGGGCGAACACCGGGGAGCTGTTTTTT.